These T cell receptor beta chains were read from a single sample in a study of OX40 agonist ivuxolimab in advanced cancers. Measured with immunoSEQ multiplex PCR; TCRdb has only the in-frame clones, and not every one. The repertoire holds around 60,000 clones, with roughly nine tenths as singletons. This sample comprised CD4+ or CD8+ T cells sorted from blood, obtained in a trial of the OX40 agonist ivuxolimab. The receptor set was obtained from an adult with an advanced solid tumor such as melanoma, head and neck, liver or kidney cancer. Both conserved end residues are part of each CDR3. The D gene is left open where the match is weak. The size entry is marked missing in some rows and otherwise reads once, few, many or a size class.

NA	TRBV5-8	TRBJ1-4	NA	CASSPDGVGRTNEKLFF	TGTGCCAGCAGCCCGGACGGGGTAGGGAGAACTAATGAAAAACTGTTTTTT
NA	TRBV25-1	TRBJ2-3	NA	CASSEAVSTDTQYF	TGTGCCAGCAGTGAAGCGGTTAGCACAGATACGCAGTATTTT
TRBD2	TRBV9	TRBJ2-7	NA	CASSVTLAGAGEQYF	TGTGCCAGCAGCGTAACGCTAGCGGGAGCGGGGGAGCAGTACTTC
TRBD2	TRBV7-2	TRBJ2-2	NA	CASSSRLAGEFANTGELFF	TGTGCCAGCAGCTCGCGACTAGCGGGGGAGTTCGCGAACACCGGGGAGCTGTTTTTT
TRBD2	TRBV10-1	TRBJ2-1	NA	CASSEGTSGRVYEQFF	TGCGCCAGCAGTGAGGGGACTAGCGGGAGGGTCTATGAGCAGTTCTTC
NA	TRBV5-1	TRBJ1-1	once	CASSLAGNTEAFF	TGCGCCAGCAGCTTGGCGGGGAACACTGAAGCTTTCTTT
NA	TRBV21-1	TRBJ2-1	NA	CASSGLVSGNEQFF	TGTGCCAGCAGCGGACTAGTATCCGGCAATGAGCAGTTCTTC
NA	TRBV5-1	TRBJ2-7	NA	CASSLSPGVEQYF	TGCGCCAGCAGCCTTAGTCCAGGGGTCGAGCAGTACTTC
TRBD2	TRBV7-2	TRBJ2-3	once	CASSLVSVAGGHTQYF	TGTGCCAGCAGCTTAGTCAGTGTAGCGGGGGGGCATACGCAGTATTTT
NA	TRBV4-3	TRBJ2-3	few	CASSLERPDTQYF	TGCGCCAGCAGCCTTGAAAGGCCAGATACGCAGTATTTT
NA	TRBV10-3	TRBJ1-6	NA	CAISESPDSSYNSPLHF	TGTGCCATCAGTGAGTCACCCGACAGCTCCTATAATTCACCCCTCCACTTT
TRBD2	TRBV5-1	TRBJ2-7	NA	CASSLVSGSNEQYF	TGCGCCAGCAGCTTGGTTAGCGGGAGCAACGAGCAGTACTTC
TRBD1	TRBV7-2	TRBJ2-1	NA	CASSLGATGNNEQFF	TGTGCCAGCAGCTTAGGGGCGACAGGGAACAATGAGCAGTTCTTC
NA	TRBV4-1	TRBJ2-7	once	CASSQDLGGGQFEQYF	TGCGCCAGCAGCCAAGATCTGGGGGGGGGCCAATTCGAGCAGTACTTC
TRBD1	TRBV6-6	TRBJ2-2	NA	CALRDRNTGELFF	TGTGCTCTTCGGGACAGGAACACCGGGGAGCTGTTTTTT
NA	TRBV6-6	TRBJ2-3	NA	CASPPPDDTQYF	TGTGCCAGCCCACCCCCGGACGATACGCAGTATTTT